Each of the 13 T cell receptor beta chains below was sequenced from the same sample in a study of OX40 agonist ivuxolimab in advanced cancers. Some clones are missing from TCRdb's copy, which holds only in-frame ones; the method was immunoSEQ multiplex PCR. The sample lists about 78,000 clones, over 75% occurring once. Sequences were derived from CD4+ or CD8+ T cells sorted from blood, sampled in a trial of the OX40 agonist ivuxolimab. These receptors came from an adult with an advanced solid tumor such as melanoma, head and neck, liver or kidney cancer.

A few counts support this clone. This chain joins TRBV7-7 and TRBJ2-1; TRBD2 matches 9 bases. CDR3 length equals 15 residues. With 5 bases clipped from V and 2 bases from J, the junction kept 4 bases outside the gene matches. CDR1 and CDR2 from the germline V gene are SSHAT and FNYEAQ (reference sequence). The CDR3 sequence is CASSLLAGPYNEQFF. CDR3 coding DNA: TGTGCCAGCAGCCTTCTAGCGGGACCCTACAATGAGCAGTTCTTC.

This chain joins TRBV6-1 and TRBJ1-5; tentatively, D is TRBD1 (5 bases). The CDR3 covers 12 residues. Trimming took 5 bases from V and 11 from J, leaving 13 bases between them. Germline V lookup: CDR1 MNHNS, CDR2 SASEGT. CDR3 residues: CASSWGYSAQHF. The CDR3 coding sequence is TGTGCCAGCAGTTGGGGCTACTCGGCCCAGCATTTT.

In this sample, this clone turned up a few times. In DNA, the CDR3 is TGTGCCACCAGCACGGGCAGTAGTCAGCCCCAGCATTTT. It yields the protein CATSTGSSQPQHF. J is TRBJ1-5 and V is TRBV15; no definite D call. Germline-derived CDR1 and CDR2 are LNHNV and YYDKDF (reference sequence). Trimming took 4 bases from V and 6 from J, leaving 10 bases between them. The CDR3 covers 13 residues. The complete variable domain, with remaining parts taken from reference TRBV15 and TRBJ1-5, reads DAMVIQNPRYQVTQFGKPVTLSCSQTLNHNVMYWYQQKSSQAPKLLFHYYDKDFNNEADTPDNFQSRRPNTSFCFLDIRSPGLGDTAMYLCATSTGSSQPQHFGDGTRLSIL.

The chain's CDR3 is CASSPPGLAGTEQYF. CDR3 coding DNA: TGTGCCAGCTCACCGCCGGGACTAGCGGGAACCGAGCAGTACTTC. The chain carries TRBV18 and TRBJ2-7; the match to TRBD2 covers 13 bases. Germline V gives CDR1 KGHSH, CDR2 LQKENI. After removal of 3 bases from V and 6 bases from J, the junction contained 5 bases not matched to a gene. There are 15 residues in the CDR3.

CDR3: CASSFTGLNTEAFF. For the CDR3, the DNA is TGTGCCAGCAGCTTCACAGGGTTGAACACTGAAGCTTTCTTT. The chain uses TRBV7-8 and TRBJ1-1; D is perhaps TRBD1 (6 bases). Trimming pared 3 bases from V and 0 bases from J, leaving 8 bases between. CDR1 SGHVS and CDR2 FQNEAQ come from the germline V gene. There are 14 residues in the CDR3.

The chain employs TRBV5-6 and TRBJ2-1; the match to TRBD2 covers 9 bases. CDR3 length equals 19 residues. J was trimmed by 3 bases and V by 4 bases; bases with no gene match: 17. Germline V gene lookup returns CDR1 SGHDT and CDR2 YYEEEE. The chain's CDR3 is CASSVLSGLSSGIYNEQFF. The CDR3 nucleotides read TGTGCCAGCAGCGTCCTTTCCGGTTTATCTAGCGGGATCTACAATGAGCAGTTCTTC.

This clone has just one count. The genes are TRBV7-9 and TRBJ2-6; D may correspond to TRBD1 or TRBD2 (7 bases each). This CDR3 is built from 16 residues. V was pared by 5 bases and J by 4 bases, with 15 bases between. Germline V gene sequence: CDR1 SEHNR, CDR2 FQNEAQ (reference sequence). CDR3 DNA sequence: TGTGCCAGCAGCCAGGGGGAGGGTTTCGGGGCCAACGTCCTGACTTTC. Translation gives CASSQGEGFGANVLTF.

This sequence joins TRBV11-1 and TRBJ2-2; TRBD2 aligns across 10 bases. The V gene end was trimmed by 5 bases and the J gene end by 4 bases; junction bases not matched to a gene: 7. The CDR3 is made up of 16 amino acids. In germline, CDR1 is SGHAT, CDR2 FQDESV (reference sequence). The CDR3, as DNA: TGTGCCAGCAGCAAAACCGGGACTAGCGTCACCGGGGAGCTGTTTTTT. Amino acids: CASSKTGTSVTGELFF.

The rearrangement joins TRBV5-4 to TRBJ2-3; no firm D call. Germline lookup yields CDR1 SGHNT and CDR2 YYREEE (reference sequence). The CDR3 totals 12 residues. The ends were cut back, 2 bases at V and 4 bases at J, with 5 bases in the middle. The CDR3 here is CASSFDPDTQYF. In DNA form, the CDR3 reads TGTGCCAGCAGCTTTGATCCAGATACGCAGTATTTT.

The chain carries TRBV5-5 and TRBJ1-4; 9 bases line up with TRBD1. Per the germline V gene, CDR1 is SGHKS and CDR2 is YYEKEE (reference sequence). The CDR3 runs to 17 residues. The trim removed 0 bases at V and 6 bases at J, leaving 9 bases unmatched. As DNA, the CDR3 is TGTGCCAGCAGCTTGGATCGTCGGGGACAGGGCTATGAAAAACTGTTTTTT. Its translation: CASSLDRRGQGYEKLFF.

The CDR3 spells CASRREGPFPGELFF. DNA for the CDR3: TGCGCCAGCAGACGGGAGGGCCCATTCCCCGGGGAGCTGTTTTTT. The chain has TRBV4-1 and TRBJ2-2; 8 nucleotides line up with TRBD2. This CDR3 contains 15 residues. With V trimmed by 6 bases and J by 6 bases, 9 bases remained unmatched. The V gene's germline CDR1 is MGHRA and CDR2 YSYEKL.

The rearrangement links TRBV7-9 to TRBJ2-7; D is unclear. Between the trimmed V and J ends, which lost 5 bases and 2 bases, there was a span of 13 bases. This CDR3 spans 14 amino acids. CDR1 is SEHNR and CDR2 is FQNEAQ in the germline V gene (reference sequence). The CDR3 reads CASSPPVGTYEQYF. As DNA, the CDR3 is TGTGCCAGCAGCCCCCCCGTTGGTACCTACGAGCAGTACTTC.

The CDR3 spells CATSPGRKETQYF. CDR3 coding DNA: TGTGCCACCAGCCCGGGACGTAAAGAGACCCAGTACTTC. The chain combines TRBV15 with TRBJ2-5, with D perhaps assigned TRBD1 or TRBD2 (5 bases each). V was trimmed by 5 bases and J by 3 bases, leaving 10 bases between them. There are 13 residues in the CDR3. Germline lookup yields CDR1 LNHNV and CDR2 YYDKDF (reference sequence).